Listed here are 7 T cell receptor beta chains from one sample, sequenced in a study of blood T cell repertoires in COVID-19. Profiling relied on immunoSEQ multiplex PCR, and the TCRdb table lists in-frame clones only, not all of them. The table includes fewer than 250,000 clones, about four fifths detected once. Sequenced: peripheral blood. The receptor source for this set is a man aged 50-59 years with active or convalescent COVID-19.

This clone was seen more than once but under ten times. The rearrangement links TRBV10-3 to TRBJ2-1; 10 bases fit TRBD2. The V gene end was trimmed by 4 bases and the J gene end by 0 bases; junction bases not matched to a gene: 3. The CDR3 sequence is 16 residues long. CDR1 and CDR2 (germline): ENHRY, SYGVKD. The CDR3 bases are TGTGCCATCAGTGCTAGCGGGGGAGGCTCCTACAATGAGCAGTTCTTC. Translating it yields CAISASGGGSYNEQFF.

Ten or more counts support this clone. The gene calls are TRBV7-2 and TRBJ1-5; tentatively, D is TRBD1 (6 bases). The CDR3 contains 13 residues. Germline loops: CDR1 SGHTA, CDR2 FQGNSA. V was shortened by 3 bases and J by 7 bases, with 10 bases between the two germline ends. The CDR3 DNA follows: TGTGCCAGCAGCTTCCGACAGGCGCAGCCCCAGCATTTT. Translation: CASSFRQAQPQHF.

The CDR3 spells CATSTDRGGYNSPLHF. DNA of the CDR3: TGTGCCACCAGCACCGACAGGGGCGGCTATAATTCACCCCTCCACTTT. V gene TRBV15 combines with J gene TRBJ1-6, with TRBD1 matching 8 bases. CDR3 length equals 16 residues. The germline gives CDR1 LNHNV, CDR2 YYDKDF (reference sequence). Trimming at V came to 4 bases and at J to 3 bases, leaving 5 bases not matched to a gene.

The V gene is TRBV19, the J gene TRBJ2-1; 14 nucleotides line up with TRBD2. The V gene end was trimmed by 3 bases and the J gene end by 0 bases; junction bases not matched to a gene: 7. The CDR3 sequence is 19 residues long. CDR1 and CDR2 from the germline V gene are LNHDA and SQIVND (reference sequence). The CDR3 protein is CASSIGTSGGLSSYNEQFF. CDR3 bases: TGTGCCAGTAGTATTGGGACTAGCGGGGGCCTGAGCTCCTACAATGAGCAGTTCTTC.

The chain joins TRBV11-2 to TRBJ2-7; tentatively, D is TRBD2 (6 bases). This CDR3 has 15 amino acids. Trimming removed 0 bases from V and 2 bases from J, with 11 bases in between. Germline V gene data show CDR1 as SGHAT and CDR2 as FQNNGV. In DNA form, the CDR3 reads TGTGCCAGCAGCTTAGATCGGGGGACCGCCTACGAGCAGTACTTC. Translated, it gives CASSLDRGTAYEQYF.

This chain uses TRBV11-2 with TRBJ2-5, with TRBD2 identical over 7 bases. Germline V gene sequence: CDR1 SGHAT, CDR2 FQNNGV. The CDR3 loop spans 17 amino acids. V lost 0 bases and J lost 5; bases outside the gene matches: 12. This chain's CDR3 is CASSLDVAGRFAETQYF. CDR3 sequence (DNA): TGTGCCAGCAGCTTAGATGTAGCGGGCCGATTCGCGGAGACCCAGTACTTC.

The chain employs TRBV19 and TRBJ1-6, with D tentatively TRBD1 (5 bases). Deletions cut 4 bases from V and 4 bases from J, with 11 bases between. CDR1 and CDR2 from the germline V gene are LNHDA and SQIVND (reference sequence). The CDR3 sequence is 15 residues long. CDR3 DNA sequence: TGTGCCAGTAGTAGGATAGGGGCATATAATTCACCCCTCCACTTT. Translating it yields CASSRIGAYNSPLHF.